Presented here are 19 T cell receptor beta chains from one specimen sequenced in a study of cytomegalovirus exposure and HLA in healthy donors. With 60 Vbeta and 13 Jbeta primers, the PCR was carried out. Clones were read by immunoSEQ multiplex PCR, and TCRdb kept only the in-frame ones, dropping some. Here the sample spans about 170,000 clones, approximately 81% being singletons. Sequenced material: PBMCs. The receptor source for this set is a male donor in good health and CMV-seronegative.

The chain is built from TRBV11-3 and TRBJ2-7; 8 bases match TRBD1. The CDR3 is 14 residues long. Unmatched junction bases numbered 3, after V lost 2 bases and J lost 3 bases. Germline values: CDR1 SGHNT, CDR2 YENEEA. CDR3: CASSLRTGNYEQYF. For the CDR3, the DNA is TGTGCCAGCAGCTTACGGACAGGGAACTACGAGCAGTACTTC.

This rearrangement joins TRBV30 to TRBJ2-3; D is uncertain. V dropped 5 bases and J dropped 1 base, with 4 bases sitting between them. The CDR3 spans 11 residues. The germline V gene has CDR1 GTSNPN and CDR2 SVGIG (reference sequence). CDR3 DNA: TGTGCCTGGGGGCGCACAGATACGCAGTATTTT. As protein: CAWGRTDTQYF.

The chain employs TRBV9 and TRBJ2-7; 7 bases are shared with TRBD1. This CDR3 spans 13 amino acids. V lost 3 bases and J lost 4; bases outside the gene matches: 4. The germline V gene encodes CDR1 SGDLS and CDR2 YYNGEE. The CDR3 coding sequence is TGTGCCAGCAGCGCCGAACAGGGGTACGAGCAGTACTTC. It codes for CASSAEQGYEQYF.

The CDR3 sequence: CAISEGVQGNTEAFF. DNA for the CDR3: TGTGCCATCAGTGAGGGGGTACAGGGGAACACTGAAGCTTTCTTT. The chain carries TRBV10-3 and TRBJ1-1; D is perhaps TRBD1 (6 bases). The CDR3 totals 15 residues. Germline V gene lookup returns CDR1 ENHRY and CDR2 SYGVKD. V dropped 2 bases and J dropped 1 base, with 11 bases sitting between them.

The genes are TRBV5-1 and TRBJ2-3, with 7 bases matching TRBD2. CDR1 and CDR2 (germline): SGHRS, YFSETQ. Trimming removed 0 bases from V and 8 bases from J; junction bases left unmatched: 3. The CDR3 consists of 13 residues. CDR3 nucleotide sequence: TGCGCCAGCAGCTTGGGTAGCGGGCGTACGCAGTATTTT. It specifies CASSLGSGRTQYF.

This chain joins TRBV7-3 and TRBJ2-1; TRBD2 might be the D (5 bases). V lost 5 bases and J lost 9, with 14 bases in between. Per germline, CDR1 SGHTA and CDR2 FQGTGA. This CDR3 is built from 13 residues. CDR3 loop: CASSPTSTSEQFF. The CDR3 region has the DNA TGTGCCAGCAGCCCAACCTCAACTAGTGAGCAGTTCTTC.

This clone was seen a single time. The chain combines TRBV7-6 with TRBJ2-1; possibly TRBD1 for D (6 bases). CDR3 length: 14 amino acids. Germline CDR1 reads SGHVS; CDR2 reads FNYEAQ. The V end was cut by 1 base, the J end by 6 bases, with 10 bases between. CDR3 nucleotides: TGTGCCAGCAGCTTAGGAGCGACAGGCAATGAGCAGTTCTTC. The encoded protein is CASSLGATGNEQFF.

The chain couples TRBV29-1 to TRBJ1-3; the match to TRBD1 covers 9 bases. The length of the CDR3 is 16 residues. Germline CDR1 and CDR2: SQVTM and ANQGSEA. The J segment lost 2 bases and the V segment lost 7 bases, leaving 12 bases of the junction unmatched. CDR3 bases: TGCAGCGCAGCCGGGACAGGGCTTGAAGCTGGAAACACCATATATTTT. Its translation is CSAAGTGLEAGNTIYF.

V is TRBV27 and J is TRBJ2-7; D uncertain. V gave up 4 bases and J gave up 6 bases, with 10 bases separating them. This CDR3 is 12 amino acids long. The germline CDR1 and CDR2 sequences are MNHEY and SMNVEV (reference sequence). The CDR3 region is CASSSYGSEQYF. CDR3 DNA sequence: TGTGCCAGCAGTTCCTACGGTTCCGAGCAGTACTTC.

The chain combines TRBV7-9 with TRBJ2-3; possibly TRBD1 for D (5 bases). Germline CDR1 reads SEHNR; CDR2 reads FQNEAQ (reference sequence). CDR3 length: 15 amino acids. Trimming stripped 8 bases from V and 1 base from J, with 16 bases between. CDR3 sequence (DNA): TGTGCCAGCGGAATACAGGTACCCGGCACAGATACGCAGTATTTT. Protein: CASGIQVPGTDTQYF.

The chain uses TRBV6-6 and TRBJ2-2; the match to TRBD1 covers 10 bases. The V and J ends lost 4 bases and 4 bases, in that order; junction bases with no gene match: 3. This CDR3 contains 15 residues. The V gene's germline CDR1 is MNHNY and CDR2 SVGAGI (reference sequence). CDR3 in DNA: TGTGCCAGCAGTTTGGACAGGGGGGGCACCGGGGAGCTGTTTTTT. This sequence encodes CASSLDRGGTGELFF.

The chain joins TRBV29-1 to TRBJ1-5; D is unresolved. The CDR3 is made up of 13 amino acids. Germline values: CDR1 SQVTM, CDR2 ANQGSEA. Trimming shortened V by 3 bases and J by 4 bases, and 10 bases separated the two germline ends. The CDR3 protein is CSVERVGNQPQHF. The DNA for the CDR3 is TGCAGCGTTGAGCGGGTGGGGAATCAGCCCCAGCATTTT.

This rearrangement joins TRBV4-1 to TRBJ1-1; D might be TRBD1 (5 bases). CDR1 and CDR2 from the germline V gene are MGHRA and YSYEKL. The CDR3 extends over 14 amino acids. V was cut by 4 bases and J by 1 base, with 10 bases left in between. This CDR3 is CASSLTGRNTEAFF. Here the CDR3 DNA reads TGCGCCAGCAGCCTTACAGGCAGGAACACTGAAGCTTTCTTT.

This chain joins TRBV14 and TRBJ2-7; 10 bases map to TRBD2. The CDR3 covers 15 residues. Trimming removed 4 bases from V and 3 bases from J; junction bases left unmatched: 6. The germline V gene encodes CDR1 SGHDN and CDR2 FVKESK. In DNA, the CDR3 is TGTGCCAGCAGCCGCGATAGCGGGAGGCTCTACGAGCAGTACTTC. It specifies CASSRDSGRLYEQYF.

The rearrangement links TRBV14 to TRBJ2-1; 9 bases agree with TRBD2. The CDR3 runs to 16 residues. CDR1 and CDR2 from the germline V gene are SGHDN and FVKESK. The J segment lost 7 bases and the V segment lost 0 bases, leaving 7 bases of the junction unmatched. This CDR3 reads CASSQERGRGRNEQFF. In nucleotides, the CDR3 is TGTGCCAGCAGCCAAGAGCGCGGGAGGGGTAGGAATGAGCAGTTCTTC.

CDR3 loop: CASSAGHSSPPLHF. The CDR3 DNA is TGTGCCAGCAGCGCGGGTCACTCCAGTCCACCCCTCCACTTT. The chain recombines TRBV9 with TRBJ1-6; D remains ambiguous. Germline-derived CDR1 and CDR2 are SGDLS and YYNGEE. V lost 3 bases and J 11 bases, leaving 15 bases between the germline ends. The CDR3 loop spans 14 amino acids.

On this clone itself: At the DNA level, this CDR3 is encoded by other sequences in the same sample as well. The chain carries TRBV5-5 and TRBJ1-4; TRBD1 matches at 9 bases. This CDR3 contains 15 residues. The germline V gene encodes CDR1 SGHKS and CDR2 YYEKEE (reference sequence). The trim removed 0 bases at V and 7 bases at J, leaving 4 bases unmatched. The CDR3 sequence: CASSLVGQGPEKLFF. In DNA, the CDR3 is TGTGCCAGCAGCTTGGTGGGACAGGGACCTGAAAAACTGTTTTTT.

The chain carries TRBV9 and TRBJ1-2, with D maybe TRBD1 (6 bases). Trimming removed 5 bases at V and 3 bases at J, with 14 bases between. Germline CDR1 SGDLS, CDR2 YYNGEE. This CDR3 has 14 residues. CDR3: CASSGQSFDYGYTF. DNA for the CDR3: TGTGCCAGCAGTGGACAGAGTTTTGACTATGGCTACACCTTC.

The rearrangement joins TRBV27 to TRBJ1-4, with D perhaps TRBD1 (6 bases). Germline assignment: CDR1 MNHEY and CDR2 SMNVEV (reference sequence). The CDR3 is 13 residues long. V gave up 5 bases and J gave up 8 bases, with 12 bases separating them. The CDR3 DNA is TGTGCCAGCAGTGGGGGCCTTTGGGAAAAACTGTTTTTT. Translating gives CASSGGLWEKLFF.